These T cell receptor beta chains were read from a single sample in a study of metastatic and nonmetastatic thyroid tumors. Using MiXCR, TCRdb re-called clones from the PCR reads. The sample lists around 12,000 clones, about 31% occurring once. Source material: tumor tissue. These receptors were obtained from a female donor with papillary thyroid cancer or a benign thyroid nodule (not recorded which). Some clones in this sample may be carry-over from other donors' samples. Both conserved end residues are part of each CDR3. D genes are given only for firm matches. Part of the rows lack a size; the others show once, few, many or a class for expanded clones.

TRBJ2-3 | TRBV6-2/TRBV6-3 | . | . | CASSYPPLAGGSDTQYF | TGTGCCAGCAGTTACCCGCCTTTGGCCGGGGGTTCGGATACGCAGTATTTT
TRBJ1-1 | TRBV6-1 | TRBD1 | few | CAITPIRGPEAFF | TGTGCCATCACCCCAATCAGGGGGCCTGAAGCTTTCTTT
TRBJ1-2 | TRBV7-2 | TRBD1 | . | CASSLTRDRVGGYTF | TGTGCCAGCAGCTTGACCCGGGACAGGGTCGGTGGCTACACCTTC
TRBJ2-5 | TRBV29-1 | . | many | CSVGGYRVGTAETQYF | TGCAGCGTTGGGGGGTACAGGGTGGGGACCGCAGAGACCCAGTACTTC
TRBJ1-5 | TRBV20-1 | . | . | CSAMGGGNQPQHF | TGCAGTGCTATGGGTGGGGGCAATCAGCCCCAGCATTTT
TRBJ2-7 | TRBV11-1 | . | once | CASSSDSYEQYF | TGTGCCAGCAGCTCCGACTCCTACGAGCAGTACTTC
TRBJ2-7 | TRBV6-1 | . | few | CASSPGTYEQYF | TGTGCCAGCAGCCCCGGGACCTACGAGCAGTACTTC
TRBJ2-7 | TRBV7-7 | TRBD2 | . | CASSPDGGGEQYF | TGTGCTAGCAGCCCGGATGGGGGGGGCGAGCAGTACTTC
TRBJ2-2 | TRBV7-9 | . | . | CASSPPVPLTGELFF | TGTGCCAGCAGCCCACCGGTCCCTCTTACCGGGGAGCTGTTTTTT
TRBJ1-2 | TRBV7-3 | . | few | CASSIAGYGYTF | TGTGCCAGCAGCATAGCGGGTTATGGCTACACCTTC
TRBJ2-5 | TRBV30 | . | . | CAWSVLKGIQETQYF | TGTGCCTGGAGTGTACTTAAGGGGATCCAAGAGACCCAGTACTTC
TRBJ2-7 | TRBV7-2 | . | . | CASSLSAGTGYEQYF | TGTGCCAGCAGCTTATCGGCAGGGACGGGCTACGAGCAGTACTTC
TRBJ2-1 | TRBV27 | . | . | CASKNWEGKYNEQFF | TGTGCCAGCAAGAATTGGGAAGGGAAATACAATGAGCAGTTCTTC
TRBJ1-5 | TRBV6-1 | . | few | CASSSHPGALMPQHF | TGTGCCAGCAGTTCACATCCGGGGGCCCTGATGCCCCAGCATTTT
TRBJ2-2 | TRBV28 | TRBD1 | many | CASSYRGTGELFF | TGTGCCAGCAGCTACAGGGGGACCGGGGAGCTGTTTTTT
TRBJ2-7 | TRBV7-8 | TRBD2 | many | CASSFGGAMYEQYF | TGTGCCAGCAGCTTCGGGGGGGCCATGTACGAGCAGTACTTC
TRBJ2-2 | TRBV6-1 | TRBD2 | few | CASSEGGGFTGELFF | TGTGCCAGCAGTGAAGGGGGGGGGTTCACCGGGGAGCTGTTTTTT
TRBJ2-5 | TRBV10-1 | TRBD2 | . | CASSELSGRGQTQYF | TGCGCCAGCAGTGAGTTGAGCGGGAGGGGCCAGACCCAGTACTTC
TRBJ2-1 | TRBV11-2 | TRBD2 | . | CASSRASGRSNEQFF | TGTGCCAGCAGCCGGGCGAGCGGGAGATCGAATGAGCAGTTCTTC
TRBJ2-7 | TRBV7-9 | . | few | CASSLVGGHEQYF | TGTGCCAGCAGCTTGGTTGGTGGTCACGAGCAGTACTTC